Sequencing of this TCR beta chain was carried out in a study of identifying expanded T cells in peripheral blood. Whole-study results and caveats: About 1.3 clones differed between technical replicates, versus approximately 16 and 19 over time. Variance in clone template counts between approximately two-week samples significantly increased with total template count across all healthy donors.

Healthy donors had no documented immune events, such as infections, while sampled. Trimming took off 8 bases at V and 0 bases at J, with 12 bases between the two ends. The CDR3 totals 14 residues. Germline V gene lookup returns CDR1 LNHDA and CDR2 SQIVND (reference sequence). As for this clone: Its antigen is not known.

Assay used: immunoSEQ multiplex PCR; TCRdb lists only in-frame clones, some missing. Of about 83,000 clones in the sample, 75% to 90% were seen once. The clonotype comes from a person aged 18 to 70 in good health. The chain recombines TRBV19 with TRBJ2-3; maybe TRBD2 (6 bases). Material: blood. CDR3 DNA: TGTGCCAGTGCGTTCGGGGGAAGCACAGATACGCAGTATTTT. Protein product: CASAFGGSTDTQYF.